Listed below are T cell receptor beta chains from one sample, sequenced in a study of cytomegalovirus exposure and HLA in healthy donors. Assay: immunoSEQ multiplex PCR; the TCRdb copy retains only in-frame clones and omits some. This sample has about 210,000 clones, with roughly 79% found just once. What was sequenced was PBMCs. The receptors shown here come from a male donor in good health and CMV-seronegative. CDR3s include the opening cysteine and the closing phenylalanine or tryptophan. Fields, in order: clone size, J gene, D gene, V gene, CDR3 DNA, CDR3 protein. The D gene is left open where the match is weak. The listing skips clone size in some rows; elsewhere it reads once, few, many or a size class.

once	TRBJ1-1	-	TRBV28	TGTGCGAGCCAGGGTTTATTTTTTGAAGCTTTCTTT	CASQGLFFEAFF
-	TRBJ1-1	TRBD1	TRBV2	TGTGCCAGCAGTCTAGAGGGGGCGGGCACTGAAGCTTTCTTT	CASSLEGAGTEAFF
-	TRBJ2-5	-	TRBV5-1	TGCGCCAGCAGCCTTGACTACCAAGAGACCCAGTACTTC	CASSLDYQETQYF
-	TRBJ2-7	-	TRBV7-2	TGTGCCAGCAGCTCCGCCCCCGGCCGAAGCGACTTCTACGAGCAGTACTTC	CASSSAPGRSDFYEQYF
-	TRBJ2-1	TRBD1	TRBV5-4	TGTGCCAGCAGCTTGAAGGGACAGGGTAACAATGAGCAGTTCTTC	CASSLKGQGNNEQFF
once	TRBJ2-1	-	TRBV5-1	TGCGCCAGCAGCGAAGCGGGTGTTACCTACAATGAGCAGTTCTTC	CASSEAGVTYNEQFF
-	TRBJ2-2	TRBD2	TRBV5-1	TGCGCCAGCAGCTTGGGACTAGCGGACACCGGGGAGCTGTTTTTT	CASSLGLADTGELFF
once	TRBJ2-7	-	TRBV27	TGTGCCAGCAGTTCCCCACTTGGCGCGGGCCCCACCGAGCAGTACTTC	CASSSPLGAGPTEQYF
-	TRBJ2-2	-	TRBV30	TGTGCCTGGAGAAGGACAGCCGTCGGGGAGCTGTTTTTT	CAWRRTAVGELFF
-	TRBJ2-1	TRBD2	TRBV9	TGTGCCAGCAGCGAATCATCTAGCGGGAGGGCGTATGAGCAGTTCTTC	CASSESSSGRAYEQFF
-	TRBJ2-4	-	TRBV5-4	TGTGCCAGCAGCCGCAATGGGGACATGGGCAAAAACATTCAGTACTTC	CASSRNGDMGKNIQYF
-	TRBJ1-1	-	TRBV19	TGTGCCAGTAACCCGGGACTGACGAACACTGAAGCTTTCTTT	CASNPGLTNTEAFF
-	TRBJ2-7	-	TRBV27	TGTGCCAGCAGTCGTGGACAGCTTAACTACGAGCAGTACTTC	CASSRGQLNYEQYF
-	TRBJ2-1	-	TRBV19	TGTGCCAGTAGTCGGCCAGGGGCCTACAATGAGCAGTTCTTC	CASSRPGAYNEQFF
-	TRBJ2-7	-	TRBV4-3	TGCGCCAGCAGCCAGGAGGGGGGGGGCTACTACGAGCAGTACTTC	CASSQEGGGYYEQYF
-	TRBJ1-5	TRBD1	TRBV27	TGTGCCAGCAGTCCATCGACAGGGGGGGGTTGGCCCCAGCATTTT	CASSPSTGGGWPQHF